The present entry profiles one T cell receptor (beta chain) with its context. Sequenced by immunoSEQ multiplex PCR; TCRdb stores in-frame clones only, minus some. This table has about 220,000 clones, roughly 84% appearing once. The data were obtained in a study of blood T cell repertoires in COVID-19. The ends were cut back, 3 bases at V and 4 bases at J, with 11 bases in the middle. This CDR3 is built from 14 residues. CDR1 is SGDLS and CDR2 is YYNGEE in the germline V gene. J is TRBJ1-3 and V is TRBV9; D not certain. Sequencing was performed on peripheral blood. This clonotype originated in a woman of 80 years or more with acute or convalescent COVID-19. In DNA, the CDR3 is TGTGCCAGCAGCGACACACCGGGAGGAAACACCATATATTTT. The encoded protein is CASSDTPGGNTIYF.